The next 16 T cell receptor beta chains were all read from a single sample in a study of cytomegalovirus exposure and HLA in healthy donors. In the PCR, 60 Vbeta and 13 Jbeta primers were used. Profiled with immunoSEQ multiplex PCR; TCRdb holds only in-frame clones, not every one. This table holds around 300,000 clones, approximately 70% found once. Sequencing input: PBMCs. These receptors all stem from a female donor in good health and CMV-seronegative.

In its sample, this clone was seen once. This sequence joins TRBV18 and TRBJ2-1; D is undetermined. CDR1 and CDR2 from the germline V gene are KGHSH and LQKENI. This CDR3 is 13 amino acids long. The V and J ends lost 0 bases and 6 bases respectively, with 6 bases between them. The CDR3: CASSPPNSNEQFF. CDR3 in DNA: TGTGCCAGCTCACCACCTAACAGCAATGAGCAGTTCTTC. The full variable domain, completed using reference TRBV18 and TRBJ2-1, is NAGVMQNPRHLVRRRGQEARLRCSPMKGHSHVYWYRQLPEEGLKFMVYLQKENIIDESGMPKERFSAEFPKEGPSILRIQQVVRGDSAAYFCASSPPNSNEQFFGPGTRLTVL.

This clone was seen once. The rearrangement joins TRBV11-2 to TRBJ2-7; D might be TRBD1 (6 bases). Germline values: CDR1 SGHAT, CDR2 FQNNGV. Trimming removed 4 bases from V and 0 bases from J, with 16 bases in between. This CDR3 is 16 amino acids long. The chain's CDR3 is CASSSRWTASSYEQYF. In nucleotides, the CDR3 is TGTGCCAGCAGCTCTAGATGGACAGCCAGCTCCTACGAGCAGTACTTC.

This clone was detected once. The genes are TRBV4-1 and TRBJ1-5, with TRBD1 identical over 7 bases. The CDR3 spans 16 residues. Per germline, CDR1 MGHRA and CDR2 YSYEKL. Unmatched junction bases numbered 11, after V lost 2 bases and J lost 7 bases. The CDR3 sequence: CASSQPRQGTKQPQHF. The CDR3 DNA is TGCGCCAGCAGCCAACCCAGACAGGGTACGAAGCAGCCCCAGCATTTT.

In this sample, this clone turned up a few times. The chain has TRBV6-1 and TRBJ2-7; maybe TRBD2 (5 bases). CDR3 length: 15 amino acids. Germline CDR1 is MNHNS and CDR2 is SASEGT. The V end lost 9 bases, the J end lost 3 bases, and 21 bases lay between the germline ends. CDR3 in amino acids: CASQAAPGNLYEQYF. CDR3 nucleotide sequence: TGTGCCAGTCAGGCGGCGCCGGGGAACCTCTACGAGCAGTACTTC.

V gene TRBV6-5 combines with J gene TRBJ1-5; D is unclear. Germline CDR1 is MNHEY and CDR2 is SVGAGI. There are 14 residues in the CDR3. Trimming left V 2 bases short and J 0 bases short, with 5 bases between. CDR3 sequence reads: CASSYANSNQPQHF. CDR3 sequence (DNA): TGTGCCAGCAGTTACGCTAATAGCAATCAGCCCCAGCATTTT.

J is TRBJ2-3 and V is TRBV14; D may be TRBD2 (5 bases). Germline lookup yields CDR1 SGHDN and CDR2 FVKESK. This CDR3 is 17 amino acids long. Trimming left V 5 bases short and J 1 base short, with 19 bases between. The CDR3 coding sequence is TGTGCCAGCAGCACCCCTGGACTGCCTCGGGGCACAGATACGCAGTATTTT. Encoded protein: CASSTPGLPRGTDTQYF.

This clone was counted between two and nine times. The chain joins TRBV14 to TRBJ2-7; possible D gene TRBD1, 6 bases. V lost 4 bases, J lost 2 bases, and 15 bases lay in between. The CDR3 runs to 15 residues. The germline V gene has CDR1 SGHDN and CDR2 FVKESK. The CDR3 DNA reads TGTGCCAGCAGCCTAACAGGGACCCGGGCCTACGAGCAGTACTTC. Amino acids: CASSLTGTRAYEQYF. The full variable domain, rest sourced from reference TRBV14 and TRBJ2-7, is EAGVTQFPSHSVIEKGQTVTLRCDPISGHDNLYWYRRVMGKEIKFLLHFVKESKQDESGMPNNRFLAERTGGTYSTLKVQPAELEDSGVYFCASSLTGTRAYEQYFGPGTRLTVT.

This clone was seen once. The chain has TRBV21-1 and TRBJ2-6; TRBD1, as called in the table, went unchecked against the DNA. TRBV21-1 is designated a pseudogene. This CDR3 contains 17 residues. This CDR3 reads CASSPRTGRSGANVLTF. CDR3 DNA sequence: TGTGCCAGCAGCCCTAGGACAGGCCGCTCTGGGGCCAACGTCCTGACTTTC.

The chain carries TRBV6-5 and TRBJ2-7; no reliable D call. Germline loops: CDR1 MNHEY, CDR2 SVGAGI. The CDR3 sequence is 14 residues long. Deletions cut 6 bases from V and 0 bases from J, with 12 bases between. The CDR3 spells CASSQSPGSYEQYF. In nucleotides, the CDR3 is TGTGCCAGCAGCCAAAGCCCGGGCTCCTACGAGCAGTACTTC.

The chain links TRBV5-6 to TRBJ2-2, with D uncertain. The ends were cut back, 0 bases at V and 4 bases at J, with 7 bases in the middle. The germline CDR1 and CDR2 sequences are SGHDT and YYEEEE. The CDR3 loop spans 14 amino acids. CDR3 bases: TGTGCCAGCAGCTTGGCGAGGCTCACCGGGGAGCTGTTTTTT. It yields the protein CASSLARLTGELFF.

The gene calls are TRBV4-1 and TRBJ2-5; 9 bases are a match to TRBD1. The J call could be wrong; TRBJ2-7 is a better fit for the DNA end. This CDR3 has 16 residues. The germline gives CDR1 MGHRA, CDR2 YSYEKL. The CDR3 sequence: CASSQGQGTGTYEQYF. CDR3 coding DNA: TGCGCCAGCAGCCAGGGTCAGGGGACAGGGACCTACGAGCAGTACTTC.

The gene calls are TRBV27 and TRBJ1-4; the D is unclear. Trimming removed 4 bases at V and 5 bases at J, with 11 bases between. This CDR3 spans 14 amino acids. Germline-derived CDR1 and CDR2 are MNHEY and SMNVEV (reference sequence). The chain's CDR3 is CASSWSFNNEKLFF. The CDR3 bases are TGTGCCAGCAGTTGGAGCTTTAACAATGAAAAACTGTTTTTT. Using reference TRBV27 and TRBJ1-4 for the parts outside the CDR3, the full variable domain is EAQVTQNPRYLITVTGKKLTVTCSQNMNHEYMSWYRQDPGLGLRQIYYSMNVEVTDKGDVPEGYKVSRKEKRNFPLILESPSPNQTSLYFCASSWSFNNEKLFFGSGTQLSVL.

The rearrangement joins TRBV9 to TRBJ2-1, with 8 nucleotides matching TRBD2. CDR1 is SGDLS and CDR2 is YYNGEE in the germline V gene. After removal of 4 bases from V and 0 bases from J, the junction contained 6 bases not matched to a gene. This CDR3 has 16 amino acids. The CDR3 sequence is CASSSRLASSYNEQFF. The CDR3 DNA sequence: TGTGCCAGCAGCTCTAGACTAGCGAGCTCCTACAATGAGCAGTTCTTC. Variable domain in full (rest from reference TRBV9 and TRBJ2-1): DSGVTQTPKHLITATGQRVTLRCSPRSGDLSVYWYQQSLDQGLQFLIQYYNGEERAKGNILERFSAQQFPDLHSELNLSSLELGDSALYFCASSSRLASSYNEQFFGPGTRLTVL.

The V and J genes are TRBV7-2 and TRBJ2-3, with 8 bases lining up with TRBD2. The CDR3 extends over 15 amino acids. CDR1 is SGHTA, CDR2 FQGNSA, per germline. The trim removed 5 bases at V and 0 bases at J, leaving 4 bases unmatched. This chain's CDR3 is CASSVSGISTDTQYF. As DNA, the CDR3 is TGTGCCAGCAGCGTTAGCGGGATTAGCACAGATACGCAGTATTTT.

V is TRBV10-1 and J is TRBJ2-7, with D hard to call. Trimming pared 10 bases from V and 2 bases from J, leaving 15 bases between. The CDR3 has 13 amino acids. From germline, CDR1 is WNHNN and CDR2 SYGVQD (reference sequence). This chain's CDR3 is CATQLNRAYEQYF. Here the CDR3 DNA reads TGCGCCACCCAACTAAATAGAGCCTACGAGCAGTACTTC.

The chain has TRBV6-6 and TRBJ1-4; 7 bases map to TRBD1. Germline V gives CDR1 MNHNY, CDR2 SVGAGI (reference sequence). The J segment lost 4 bases and the V segment lost 6 bases, leaving 5 bases of the junction unmatched. CDR3 length equals 14 residues. CDR3 region: CASRLGQDNEKLFF. CDR3 nucleotides: TGTGCCAGCAGACTAGGACAGGATAATGAAAAACTGTTTTTT.